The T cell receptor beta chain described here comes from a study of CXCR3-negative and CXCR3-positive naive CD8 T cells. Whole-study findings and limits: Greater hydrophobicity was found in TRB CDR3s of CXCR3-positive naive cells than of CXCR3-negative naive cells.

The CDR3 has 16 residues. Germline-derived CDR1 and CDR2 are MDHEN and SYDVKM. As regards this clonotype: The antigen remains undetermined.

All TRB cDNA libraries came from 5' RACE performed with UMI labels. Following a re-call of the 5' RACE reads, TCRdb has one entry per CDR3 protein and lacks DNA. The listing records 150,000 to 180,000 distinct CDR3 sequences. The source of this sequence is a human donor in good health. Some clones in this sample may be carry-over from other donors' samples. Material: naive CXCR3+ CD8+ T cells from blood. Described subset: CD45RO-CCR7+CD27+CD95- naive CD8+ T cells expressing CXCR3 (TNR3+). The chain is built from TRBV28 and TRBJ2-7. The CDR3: CASSPVVAGGAYEQYF.